This is a list of T cell receptor beta chains from one sample in a study of T cells in tuberculosis. The table came from immunoSEQ multiplex PCR; TCRdb's copy has only in-frame clones and leaves some out. The sample contains approximately 88,000 clones, approximately 91% of which appear only once. Input material: CD1b-GMM tetramer-negative cells sorted from PBMCs. All receptors come from an adult woman with latent tuberculosis. CDR3s include the opening cysteine and the closing phenylalanine or tryptophan. The order of the fields is D gene, V gene, J gene, clone size, CDR3 protein, CDR3 DNA. D genes are given only for firm matches. Clone size is given for some rows only: seen once, a few or many times, or a class if the clone is expanded.

d_call: .
v_call: TRBV19
j_call: TRBJ1-2
clone_size: .
cdr3_aa: CASRGVSLYGYTF
cdr3_nt: TGTGCCAGTAGAGGGGTTTCCCTCTATGGCTACACCTTC

d_call: .
v_call: TRBV27
j_call: TRBJ1-5
clone_size: .
cdr3_aa: CASRAGVNQPQHF
cdr3_nt: TGTGCCAGCAGGGCAGGGGTAAATCAGCCCCAGCATTTT

d_call: TRBD2
v_call: TRBV27
j_call: TRBJ2-3
clone_size: .
cdr3_aa: CASSFWGSGGATDTQYF
cdr3_nt: TGTGCCAGCAGTTTTTGGGGTAGCGGGGGGGCAACAGATACGCAGTATTTT

d_call: .
v_call: TRBV6-5
j_call: TRBJ1-5
clone_size: .
cdr3_aa: CATFPGPNQPQHF
cdr3_nt: TGTGCCACCTTCCCTGGCCCCAATCAGCCCCAGCATTTT

d_call: .
v_call: TRBV7-2
j_call: TRBJ2-2
clone_size: .
cdr3_aa: CASSADSITGELFF
cdr3_nt: TGTGCCAGCAGCGCGGACTCGATCACCGGGGAGCTGTTTTTT

d_call: TRBD1
v_call: TRBV29-1
j_call: TRBJ1-2
clone_size: .
cdr3_aa: CSVQGVVGYTF
cdr3_nt: TGCAGCGTTCAGGGGGTAGTTGGCTACACCTTC

d_call: .
v_call: TRBV4-3
j_call: TRBJ1-1
clone_size: .
cdr3_aa: CASSQDEGTANTEAFF
cdr3_nt: TGCGCCAGCAGCCAAGATGAGGGAACCGCGAACACTGAAGCTTTCTTT

d_call: TRBD2
v_call: TRBV27
j_call: TRBJ2-2
clone_size: .
cdr3_aa: CASRRLAGGSGTGELFF
cdr3_nt: TGTGCCAGCAGGAGACTAGCGGGGGGGTCGGGCACCGGGGAGCTGTTTTTT

d_call: TRBD1
v_call: TRBV2
j_call: TRBJ1-5
clone_size: .
cdr3_aa: CASRRTGGNQPQHF
cdr3_nt: TGTGCCAGCAGAAGGACAGGGGGGAATCAGCCCCAGCATTTT

d_call: .
v_call: TRBV18
j_call: TRBJ1-5
clone_size: .
cdr3_aa: CASSPTGMGQPQHF
cdr3_nt: TGTGCCAGCTCACCGACGGGGATGGGTCAGCCCCAGCATTTT

d_call: .
v_call: TRBV30
j_call: TRBJ1-2
clone_size: .
cdr3_aa: CAWSPEGFGYGYTF
cdr3_nt: TGTGCCTGGAGCCCGGAGGGGTTTGGCTATGGCTACACCTTC

d_call: TRBD2
v_call: TRBV7-2
j_call: TRBJ2-2
clone_size: .
cdr3_aa: CASSARPPGGTGELFF
cdr3_nt: TGTGCCAGCAGCGCCCGCCCCCCCGGGGGGACCGGGGAGCTGTTTTTT

d_call: TRBD2
v_call: TRBV29-1
j_call: TRBJ2-3
clone_size: .
cdr3_aa: CSLGGGDTQYF
cdr3_nt: TGCAGCCTTGGGGGGGGAGATACGCAGTATTTT

d_call: TRBD1
v_call: TRBV11-3
j_call: TRBJ2-3
clone_size: once
cdr3_aa: CASSPSRDRADTQYF
cdr3_nt: TGTGCCAGCAGCCCGTCCCGGGACAGAGCGGATACGCAGTATTTT